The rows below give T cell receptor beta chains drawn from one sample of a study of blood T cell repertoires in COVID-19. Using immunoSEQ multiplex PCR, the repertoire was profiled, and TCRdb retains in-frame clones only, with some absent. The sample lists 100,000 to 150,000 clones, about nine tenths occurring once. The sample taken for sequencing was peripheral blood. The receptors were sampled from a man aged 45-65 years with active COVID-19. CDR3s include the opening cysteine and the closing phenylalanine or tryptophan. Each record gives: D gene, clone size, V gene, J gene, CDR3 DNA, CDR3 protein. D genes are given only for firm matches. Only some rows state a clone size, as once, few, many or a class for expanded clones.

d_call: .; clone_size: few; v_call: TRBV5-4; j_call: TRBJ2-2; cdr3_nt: TGTGCCAGCAGCTTGAGCATTTTTGCACCGGGGTCCACCGGGGAGCTGTTTTTT; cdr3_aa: CASSLSIFAPGSTGELFF
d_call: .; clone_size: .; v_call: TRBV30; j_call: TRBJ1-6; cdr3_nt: TGTGCCTGGAAACAGACAGACTCACCCCTCCACTTT; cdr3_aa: CAWKQTDSPLHF
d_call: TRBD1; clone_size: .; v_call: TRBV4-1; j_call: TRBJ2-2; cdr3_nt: TGCGCCAGCGCGCGACAGGGGGCTACCGGGGAGCTGTTTTTT; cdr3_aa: CASARQGATGELFF
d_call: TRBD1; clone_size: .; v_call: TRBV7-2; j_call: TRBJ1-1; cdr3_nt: TGTGCCAGCAATTGGGACAGTGACACTGAAGCTTTCTTT; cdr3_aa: CASNWDSDTEAFF
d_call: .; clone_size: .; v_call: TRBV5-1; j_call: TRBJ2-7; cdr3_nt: TGCGCCAGCAGCCGGTACGCGACAGAGCGGCAGTACTTC; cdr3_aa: CASSRYATERQYF
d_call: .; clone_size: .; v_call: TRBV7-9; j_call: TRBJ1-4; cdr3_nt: TGTGCCAGCAGCCCAGCGGGGGGAACTAATGAAAAACTGTTTTTT; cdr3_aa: CASSPAGGTNEKLFF
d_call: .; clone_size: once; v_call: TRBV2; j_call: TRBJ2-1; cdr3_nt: TGTGCCAGCAGTGAAGCCGGGACTGGAGTCCTGAATGAGCAGTTCTTC; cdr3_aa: CASSEAGTGVLNEQFF
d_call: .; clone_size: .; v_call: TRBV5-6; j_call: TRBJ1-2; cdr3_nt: TGTGCCAGCAGCCCTAACGCAGGGGTCTATGGCTACACCTTC; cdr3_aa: CASSPNAGVYGYTF
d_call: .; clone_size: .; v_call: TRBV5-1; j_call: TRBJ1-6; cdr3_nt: TGCGCCAGCAGCCTCGGGGAAAATTCACCCCTCCACTTT; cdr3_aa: CASSLGENSPLHF
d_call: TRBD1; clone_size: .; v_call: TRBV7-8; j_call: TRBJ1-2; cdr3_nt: TGTGCCAGCAGCCCCCGGGCGGCGGACAGGGTCGTGTATGGCTACACCTTC; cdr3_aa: CASSPRAADRVVYGYTF